Given below is one TCR beta chain in context. Its antigen remains unidentified. The junction does not match germline at one end; this may be a read error. Germline V gene data show CDR1 as SEHNR and CDR2 as FQNEAQ (reference sequence). The CDR3 is 15 amino acids. Stored at -80 C, 2 million PBMCs were the source of the unsorted libraries. This sample stems from a study of neurological immune-mediated disorders. It was by 5'RACE with 10-nucleotide random UMIs that the cDNA was made. Each CDR3 protein gets one entry after TCRdb re-called the 5' RACE reads with MiXCR. The sample lists about 43,000 distinct CDR3 sequences, about an eighth occurring once. Notes on the study in general: HTLV-1-associated myelopathy led in TCR clonal expansion, while multiple sclerosis ranked lowest, below healthy controls. There were no CDR3 amino acid sequences shared by expanded clones across subjects, a result suggesting private repertoires in all groups.

The sequencing sample was made of PBMCs. The gene calls are TRBV7-9 and TRBJ1-1, with 7 bases aligning to TRBD1. This receptor was obtained from a female donor in good health. CDR3 sequence (DNA): TGTGCAAGCAGCCAACGGACAGGTCGGGACACTGAAGCTTTATTT. Encoded protein: CASSQRTGRDTEALF.